This note documents a single T cell receptor (beta chain) sequence. Its antigen is as yet unknown. Here immunoSEQ multiplex PCR was the method, and the copy in TCRdb shows in-frame clones only, minus some. Of about 350,000 clones listed, around 89% are singletons. This sample is part of a study of Ad26.COV2.S vaccination and SARS-CoV-2 variants. For the study at large: In the study, Ad26.COV2.S was injected intramuscularly once, or twice 56 days apart. Findings and limits, study-wide: A substantial breadth of spike-specific CD8+ and CD4+ T cell responses after vaccination has been reported. Researchers cautioned that TCR breadth and depth analyses may have underestimated total T cell responses.

Treatment here: roughly 20 received Ad26.COV2.S at low or high dose, single or two shots; 5 received placebo; per-sample allocation not given. Sample collection was performed on day 63 after the first vaccine or placebo injection. The V segment lost 7 bases and the J segment 8 bases; nucleotides outside the gene matches: 13. The CDR3 has 14 residues. Germline V CDR1 and CDR2: SQVTM, ANQGSEA. The sample here was peripheral blood, taken in a trial of Ad26.COV2.S vaccine versus placebo. The chain carries TRBV29-1 and TRBJ2-1, with 8 bases that match TRBD2. The origin of this receptor is a person between 18 and 65 years old who received the Ad26.COV2.S COVID-19 vaccine or a placebo. The CDR3 is CSAGGGTFFDEQFF. The CDR3 nucleotides read TGCAGCGCCGGCGGGGGGACATTTTTCGATGAGCAGTTCTTC.